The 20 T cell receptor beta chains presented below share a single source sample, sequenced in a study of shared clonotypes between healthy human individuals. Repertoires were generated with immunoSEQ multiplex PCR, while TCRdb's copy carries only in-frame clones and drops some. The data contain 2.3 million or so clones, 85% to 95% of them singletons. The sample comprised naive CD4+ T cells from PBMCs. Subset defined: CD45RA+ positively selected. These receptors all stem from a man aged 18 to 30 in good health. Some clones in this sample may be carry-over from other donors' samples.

The CDR3 here is CASTERGGIQYF. The CDR3 DNA reads as TGTGCCAGCACCGAACGGGGGGGAATTCAGTACTTC. This chain links TRBV6-5 with TRBJ2-4, with 8 bases identical to TRBD2. V shed 7 bases and J 10 bases; nucleotides not matched to a gene: 6. Germline V lookup: CDR1 MNHEY, CDR2 SVGAGI. The CDR3 runs to 12 residues.

The CDR3 DNA reads TGTGCCACCTTTCAGAGTACCAACTATGGCTACACCTTC. Translation: CATFQSTNYGYTF. The rearrangement uses TRBV28 and TRBJ1-2; D remains unclear. The CDR3 length is 13 residues. Germline values: CDR1 MDHEN, CDR2 SYDVKM. Trimming removed 10 bases at V and 2 bases at J, with 14 bases between.

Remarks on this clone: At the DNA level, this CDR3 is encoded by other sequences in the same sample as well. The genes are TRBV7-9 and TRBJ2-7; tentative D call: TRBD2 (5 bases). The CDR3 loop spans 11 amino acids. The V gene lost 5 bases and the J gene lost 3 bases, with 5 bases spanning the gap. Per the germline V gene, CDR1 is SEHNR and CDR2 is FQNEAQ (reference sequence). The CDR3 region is CASSRGYEQYF. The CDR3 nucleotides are TGTGCCAGCAGCCGGGGCTACGAGCAGTACTTC. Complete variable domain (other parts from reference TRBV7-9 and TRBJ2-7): DTGVSQNPRHKITKRGQNVTFRCDPISEHNRLYWYRQTLGQGPEFLTYFQNEAQLEKSRLLSDRFSAERPKGSFSTLEIQRTEQGDSAMYLCASSRGYEQYFGPGTRLTVT.

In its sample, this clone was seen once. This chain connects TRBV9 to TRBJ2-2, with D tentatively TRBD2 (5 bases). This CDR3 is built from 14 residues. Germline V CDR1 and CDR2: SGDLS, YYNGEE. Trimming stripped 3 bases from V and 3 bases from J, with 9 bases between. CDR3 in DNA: TGTGCCAGCAGCGCACTAGTCCACACCGGGGAGCTGTTTTTT. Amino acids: CASSALVHTGELFF.

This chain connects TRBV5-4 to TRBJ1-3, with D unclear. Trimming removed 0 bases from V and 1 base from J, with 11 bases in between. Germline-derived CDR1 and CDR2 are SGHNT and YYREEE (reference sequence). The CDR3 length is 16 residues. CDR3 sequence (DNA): TGTGCCAGCAGCTTGGCGATGGGAGGATCTGGAAACACCATATATTTT. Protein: CASSLAMGGSGNTIYF.

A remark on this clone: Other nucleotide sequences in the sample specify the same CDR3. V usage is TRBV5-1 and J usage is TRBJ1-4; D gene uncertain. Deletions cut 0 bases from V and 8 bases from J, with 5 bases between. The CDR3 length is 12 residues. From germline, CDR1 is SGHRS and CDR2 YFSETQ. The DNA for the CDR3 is TGCGCCAGCAGCTTGGGCCACGAAAAACTGTTTTTT. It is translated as CASSLGHEKLFF.

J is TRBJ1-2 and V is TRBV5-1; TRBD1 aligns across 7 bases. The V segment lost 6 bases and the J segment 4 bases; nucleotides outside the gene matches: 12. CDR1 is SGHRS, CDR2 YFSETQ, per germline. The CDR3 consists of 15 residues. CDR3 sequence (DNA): TGCGCCAGCACTCCCGGGTCGACAGGGTCCTATGGCTACACCTTC. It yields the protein CASTPGSTGSYGYTF.

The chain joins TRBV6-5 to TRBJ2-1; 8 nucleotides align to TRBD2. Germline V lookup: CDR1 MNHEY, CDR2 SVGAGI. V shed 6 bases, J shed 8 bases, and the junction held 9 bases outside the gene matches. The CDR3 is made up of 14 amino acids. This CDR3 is CASRPGTSWDEQFF. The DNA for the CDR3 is TGTGCCAGCAGGCCCGGGACTAGTTGGGATGAGCAGTTCTTC.

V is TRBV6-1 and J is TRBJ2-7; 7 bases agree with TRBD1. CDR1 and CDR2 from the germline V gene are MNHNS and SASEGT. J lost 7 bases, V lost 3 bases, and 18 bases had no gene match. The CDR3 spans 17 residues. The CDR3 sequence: CASSDNHRGAHQGEQYF. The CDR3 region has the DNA TGTGCCAGCAGTGACAACCACAGGGGAGCTCACCAAGGGGAGCAGTACTTC.

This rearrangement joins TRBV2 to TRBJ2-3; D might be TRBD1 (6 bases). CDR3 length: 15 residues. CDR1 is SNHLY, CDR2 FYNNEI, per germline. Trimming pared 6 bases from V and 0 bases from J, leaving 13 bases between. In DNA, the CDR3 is TGTGCCAGCAGGCACGGGACACCCAGCACAGATACGCAGTATTTT. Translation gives CASRHGTPSTDTQYF.

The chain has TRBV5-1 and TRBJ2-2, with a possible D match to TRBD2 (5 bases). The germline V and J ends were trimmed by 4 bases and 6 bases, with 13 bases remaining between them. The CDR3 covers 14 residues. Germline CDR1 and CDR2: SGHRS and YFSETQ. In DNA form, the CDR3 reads TGCGCCAGCAGCCAGCCGAGGGATTCCGGGGAGCTGTTTTTT. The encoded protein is CASSQPRDSGELFF.

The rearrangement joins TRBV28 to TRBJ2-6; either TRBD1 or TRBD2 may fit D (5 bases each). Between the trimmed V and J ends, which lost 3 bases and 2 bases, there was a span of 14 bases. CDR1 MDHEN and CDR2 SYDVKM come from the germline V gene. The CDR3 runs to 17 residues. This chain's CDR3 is CASSLGPGPPGANVLTF. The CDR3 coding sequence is TGTGCCAGCAGTTTGGGTCCGGGGCCCCCTGGGGCCAACGTCCTGACTTTC.

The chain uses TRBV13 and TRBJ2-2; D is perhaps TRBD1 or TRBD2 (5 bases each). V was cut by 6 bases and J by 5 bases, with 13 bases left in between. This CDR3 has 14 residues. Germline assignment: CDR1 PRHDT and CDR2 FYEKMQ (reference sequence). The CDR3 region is CASSRGQGTGELFF. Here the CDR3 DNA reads TGTGCCAGCAGTAGAGGGCAGGGTACCGGGGAGCTGTTTTTT.

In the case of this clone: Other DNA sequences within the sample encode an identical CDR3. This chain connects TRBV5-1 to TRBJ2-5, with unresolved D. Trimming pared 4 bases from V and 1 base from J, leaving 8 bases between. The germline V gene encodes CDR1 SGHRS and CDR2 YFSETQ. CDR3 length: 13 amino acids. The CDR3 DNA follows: TGCGCCAGCAGCCTTGGATTCCAAGAGACCCAGTACTTC. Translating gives CASSLGFQETQYF.

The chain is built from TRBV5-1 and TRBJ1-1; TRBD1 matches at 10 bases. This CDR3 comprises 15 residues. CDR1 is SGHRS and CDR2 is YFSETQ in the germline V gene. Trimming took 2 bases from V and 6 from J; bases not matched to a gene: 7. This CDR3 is CASSFGTGAAPEAFF. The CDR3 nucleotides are TGCGCCAGCAGCTTTGGGACAGGGGCCGCACCTGAAGCTTTCTTT.

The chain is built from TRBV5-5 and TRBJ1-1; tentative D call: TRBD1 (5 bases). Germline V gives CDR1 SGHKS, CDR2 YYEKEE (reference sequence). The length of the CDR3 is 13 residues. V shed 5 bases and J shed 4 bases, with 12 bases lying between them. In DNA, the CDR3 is TGTGCCAGCAGTGCGGGGGGGAGCACTGAAGCTTTCTTT. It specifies CASSAGGSTEAFF.

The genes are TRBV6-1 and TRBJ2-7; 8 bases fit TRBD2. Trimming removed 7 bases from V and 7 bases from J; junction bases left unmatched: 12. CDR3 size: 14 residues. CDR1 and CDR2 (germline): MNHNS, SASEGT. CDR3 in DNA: TGTGCCAGCACGTTAGCGGGACCTTTGGGGGAGCAGTACTTC. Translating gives CASTLAGPLGEQYF.

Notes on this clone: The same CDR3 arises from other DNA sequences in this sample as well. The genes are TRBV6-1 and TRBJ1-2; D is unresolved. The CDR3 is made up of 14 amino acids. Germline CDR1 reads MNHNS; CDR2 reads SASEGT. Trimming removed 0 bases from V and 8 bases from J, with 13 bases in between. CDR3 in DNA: TGTGCCAGCAGTGAAGCGTCGGCAGGAGACGGCTACACCTTC. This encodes CASSEASAGDGYTF.

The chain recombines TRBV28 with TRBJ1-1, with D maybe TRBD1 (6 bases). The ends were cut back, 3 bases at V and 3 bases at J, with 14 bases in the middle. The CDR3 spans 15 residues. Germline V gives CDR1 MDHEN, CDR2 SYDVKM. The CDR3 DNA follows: TGTGCCAGCAGTTTTGGGGGGGCGGTGGACACTGAAGCTTTCTTT. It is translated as CASSFGGAVDTEAFF.

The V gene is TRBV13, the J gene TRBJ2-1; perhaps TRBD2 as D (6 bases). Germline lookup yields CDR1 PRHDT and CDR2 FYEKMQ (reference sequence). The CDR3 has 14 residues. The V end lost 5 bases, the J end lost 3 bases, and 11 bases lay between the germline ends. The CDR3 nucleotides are TGTGCCAGCAGCCCGGGGGTTAGCTACAATGAGCAGTTCTTC. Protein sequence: CASSPGVSYNEQFF.